This is a list of T cell receptor beta chains from one sample in a study of regulatory T cells in long-lasting Graves disease. TCRdb fed the multiplex PCR reads into MiXCR, producing one record per CDR3 protein. The sample has 510,000 or so distinct CDR3 sequences, around 13% seen once; the top ten hold 8% to 10%. The same specimen was also included in a second study, on T cells in Graves' hyperthyroidism and ophthalmopathy.

Sequenced material: peripheral blood mononuclear cells (PBMCs), taken at new diagnosis, from a patient treated with antithyroid drugs. The receptors were sampled from a woman aged 30 to 39 with Graves disease. The CDR3 runs from the conserved cysteine through the conserved F or W. A D gene is named only where the DNA matches it firmly. The size entry is marked missing in some rows and otherwise reads once, few, many or a size class.

D	V	J	size	DNA	CDR3
-	TRBV6-1	TRBJ1-5	many	TGTGCCAGCAGCGGCGACCGCCTTTGGCCCCAGCATTTT	CASSGDRLWPQHF
-	TRBV6-2/TRBV6-3	TRBJ1-1	many	TGTGCCAGCGGAAACGCGAGGGTACGCACTGAAGCTTTCTTT	CASGNARVRTEAFF
-	TRBV20-1	TRBJ2-7	many	TGCAGTGCCTCGGCGGCAGGCGAGCAGTACTTC	CSASAAGEQYF
TRBD2	TRBV30	TRBJ2-1	many	TGTGCCTGGAACTTCCCCCTAGCGGGAGTCCGTGAGCAGTTCTTC	CAWNFPLAGVREQFF
-	TRBV6-5	TRBJ2-1	few	TGTGCCAGCAGTTACGGCGTTAGCTCCTACAATGAGCAGTTCTTC	CASSYGVSSYNEQFF
-	TRBV7-9	TRBJ1-5	once	TGTGCCAGCAGTTACGTCGCAGGGAATCAGCCCCAGCATTTT	CASSYVAGNQPQHF
-	TRBV19	TRBJ1-2	-	TGTGCCAGTAGTATAGATGTGAGGGGTGGCTACACCTTC	CASSIDVRGGYTF
-	TRBV24-1	TRBJ2-3	few	TGTGCCACCAGTGACCCCACTTCTCGGGCAGATACGCAGTATTTT	CATSDPTSRADTQYF
-	TRBV28	TRBJ1-1	many	TGTGCCAGCAGCCGACCCCGACAGAGGAACACTGAAGCTTTCTTT	CASSRPRQRNTEAFF
-	TRBV7-2	TRBJ2-2	-	TGTGCCAGCAGCTTAGTCCTGAACACCGGGGAGCTGTTTTTT	CASSLVLNTGELFF
-	TRBV2	TRBJ2-3	-	TGTGCCAGCAATGTACGAAGCACAGATACGCAGTATTTT	CASNVRSTDTQYF
-	TRBV10-2	TRBJ2-7	many	TGCGCCAGCAGCACAGTAGGGCCTAACGAGCAGTACTTC	CASSTVGPNEQYF